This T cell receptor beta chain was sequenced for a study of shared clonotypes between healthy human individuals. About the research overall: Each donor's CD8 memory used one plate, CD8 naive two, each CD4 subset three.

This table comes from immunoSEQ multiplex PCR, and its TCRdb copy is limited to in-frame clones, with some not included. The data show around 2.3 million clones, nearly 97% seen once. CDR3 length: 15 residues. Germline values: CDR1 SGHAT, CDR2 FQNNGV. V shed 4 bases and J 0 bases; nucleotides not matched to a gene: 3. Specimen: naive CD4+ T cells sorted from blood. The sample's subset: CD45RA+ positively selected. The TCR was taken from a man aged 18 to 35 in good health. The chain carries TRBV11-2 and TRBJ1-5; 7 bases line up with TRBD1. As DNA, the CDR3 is TGTGCCAGCAGCTCCGGGACAGTTAGCAATCAGCCCCAGCATTTT. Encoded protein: CASSSGTVSNQPQHF.